This T cell receptor (beta chain) stems from a study of cytomegalovirus exposure and HLA in healthy donors (dated by TCRdb to the late 2010s). In terms of the full investigation: According to an earlier analysis of around 600 of the donors, some 170 million T cells yielded some 110 million unique TCR beta sequences and about 280 Gb of sequence data. Around 330 gigabases of sequencing data and 70 million to 100 million unique TCR sequences made up an early release that covered 640 HLA-typed donors. Among the approximately 420 genotyped donors, 75% to 90% belonged to the genetic ancestry cluster associated with self-reported Caucasian donors. The aim of the study was to test whether cataloging public T cell receptors could identify signatures of past pathogen exposure. The T cell repertoires of 666 subjects were profiled by immunosequencing and related to cytomegalovirus serostatus. Besides the first cohort of around 670 subjects, a separate validation cohort made up of around 120 different subjects was used. To predict cytomegalovirus infection status, the study brought together high-throughput TCR immunosequencing, statistical association of individual TCRs with disease status, and machine learning. A later analysis re-analyzed previously published TCR beta repertoires from 600 to 850 donors and added high-resolution HLA genotyping to study TCR occurrence patterns. Rather than drawing on any new phenotypic data, the later analysis identified candidate immune exposures from TCR beta sequences and the way those sequences occurred across donors. In an earlier analysis of around 540 of the donors, high-throughput TCR beta sequencing was used to judge whether each TCR beta V gene segment behaved as functional or pseudogenic. Donor age, sex, ethnicity and CMV serostatus were compiled alongside the repertoire data. A later genetic analysis took genome-wide SNP genotypes for about 55% of the 666 donors and used that subset as a discovery cohort. Every repertoire in the discovery cohort had been generated on one and the same sequencing platform. HLA typing included class I and class II loci at four-digit resolution. Typing coverage varied by locus: roughly 620-640 donors for A, B, C, DRB1 and DQB1; 500 to 550 for DQA1; 600 to 610 for DPA1; roughly 470 for DPB1. Roughly 5 DR-DQ haplotypes were handled as single units for association and clustering because linkage in the cohort was strong. Among some 410 genotyped donors of the cohort, an average of about 220,000 unique TCR beta nucleotide sequences was sequenced per donor, of which about 19% were non-productive.

In regard to this clone: The clone's antigen remains unknown. No clone much larger than this one lies a single base away; base qualities are absent.

The research as a whole found: A group of highly shared sequence variants was considered likely to be a technical artifact of the sequencing pipeline. Most TCR sequences were observed very rarely across donors, whereas some public TCRs were present in many individuals. Roughly uniform sequencing depth across donors was assumed in presence/absence analyses, although this assumption may not hold. Over 15 rarely observed V segments, including chromosome 9 orphons, were excluded from the earlier analysis of a few hundred of the donors because counts were too low. A later analysis found that HLA-associated TCR beta chains were more clonally expanded and had lower generation probabilities than equally common non-associated chains. A further reported finding was that TCR beta sequences accurately predicted the HLA-A and HLA-B alleles for most subjects in the first cohort. Several of the top co-occurrence clusters appeared to be linked to parvovirus B19, influenza, CMV and Epstein-Barr virus, according to a later analysis. Linkage disequilibrium might explain the correlated functional status among segregating V segments, but an unknown experimental factor could not be excluded. In a later analysis, the rate of TCR association differed among HLA loci, with DRB1 alleles having the most associated TCRs and HLA-C alleles having the fewest. Strong co-occurrence of HLA alleles, especially DR and DQ, made assigning TCR associations to individual alleles difficult. In an earlier analysis of some 500 of the donors, most TCR beta V segments were observed in productive rearrangements about 90% or about 30% of the time, broadly matching IMGT annotations. The authors suggested that the approach could potentially be extended to other disease states and immunological phenotypes. A later analysis found that most CMV-associated TCR beta chains appeared HLA-restricted, with HLA associations seemingly driven largely by CMV exposure. In a later genetic analysis, a missense DCLRE1C variant was associated with V-gene and J-gene trimming of TCR beta chains, and the association was replicated in an independent cohort. A few of the identified cytomegalovirus-associated TCR beta chains were confirmed in vitro to be specific for cytomegalovirus antigens. This cohort had only TCR beta chains sequenced, and the lack of alpha or paired-chain data limited which features could be detected. The only immune exposure information available for the cohort was CMV serostatus. Some IMGT-functional V segments, including TRBV6-2 and TRBV6-3, could not be distinguished by the 87-base-pair reads and were therefore excluded. In both the original and validation cohorts, the classifier was reported to diagnose cytomegalovirus status with high specificity and sensitivity. Because HLA typing was missing for some donors at each locus, association tests included only the typed subset. A total of 164 TCR beta chains were listed by the study as associated with cytomegalovirus. According to a later genetic analysis, donors in an Asian-associated ancestry cluster had fewer N-insertions in productive TCRs than the roughly 700-donor mean. At a false discovery rate of 0.05, a later analysis linked 15,000 to 20,000 TCR beta sequences to specific HLA alleles.

CDR1 and CDR2 were assigned from the germline V gene as WSHSY and SAAADI. Compared with germline, V lacks 3 bases and J lacks 4 bases; bases without a gene match: 7. Including cysteine and phenylalanine, the CDR3 has 15 amino acids. Just the 45-base CDR3 DNA is kept, in frame starting at base 1. The library was built by means of the immunoSEQ multiplex PCR assay. For the multiplex PCR, a mixture combining 60 forward primers for TCR Vbeta segments and 13 reverse primers for TCR Jbeta segments was used. The CDR3 region of rearranged TCR beta genes was amplified from genomic DNA with a multiplex PCR assay. On the Illumina HiSeq System, the amplified TCR beta libraries were sequenced as 87-base-pair reads. For the original study's pipeline: A later analysis counted approximately 74 million unique TCR beta chains across the roughly 700 repertoires, and around 9.9 million of these chains were shared by at least two donors. Raw reads were error-corrected and collapsed into unique sequences with a nearest-neighbor algorithm that merged closely related sequences to remove PCR and sequencing errors. Alignment of CDR3 sequences to IMGT reference sequences was used to assign V, D and J gene segments. For a sequence to be retained, a match of at least six nucleotides to both a V gene segment and a J gene segment was required. Rearrangements were called productive when the CDR3 lacked stop codons and stayed in frame with V and J; all others were non-productive. CDR3 was defined according to IMGT convention as the region running from the second conserved V-encoded cysteine to the conserved J-encoded phenylalanine. The earlier analysis of 500 to 650 of the donors excluded any sequence lacking an unambiguous match to a single V gene segment. An earlier analysis of 587 of the donors called V segments functional above 56.7% productive rearrangements and segregating when the between-donor standard deviation exceeded 5%. A statistical classification framework was built to diagnose cytomegalovirus status from the catalog of TCR beta chain sequences. V and J gene assignment, in a later analysis, came from comparing TCR nucleotide sequences with IMGT/GENE-DB human TR gene sequences. Using the TCRdist pipeline, a later analysis assigned CDR3 sequences along with most-parsimonious VDJ recombination scenarios. In a later analysis, each TCR beta chain was defined by its CDR3 amino acid sequence together with its V-gene family, and reads lacking a unique V-gene family were excluded. In a later analysis, fewer than 650 highly shared, low-generation-probability nucleotide sequences were removed to address suspected cross-contamination and a sequencing artifact. In a later analysis, a clonal expansion index was calculated for each public chain from normalized within-repertoire ranks of inferred template counts. In a later analysis, generation probabilities were computed using a VDJ recombination model fitted to out-of-frame rearrangements, and the results were checked against IGoR. A later analysis scored TCR-TCR, TCR-HLA and TCR-CMV co-occurrence with hypergeometric tests, applying a repertoire-size bias correction to TCR pairs. A later analysis estimated false discovery rates by permuting HLA or CMV assignments 20 times. In a later analysis, co-occurring TCRs were grouped using DBSCAN, with TCRdist sequence similarity added in when clustering inside HLA-allele-positive subsets. Repertoires with fewer than 30,000 or more than 120,000 public chains, plus five repertoires with anomalous nucleotide sharing, were excluded from co-occurrence clustering. Imported from immuneACCESS, the table was reduced by TCRdb to in-frame sequences with V and J called. These copies leave out some clones; in studies compared against another copy, an unresolved V gene accounts for under half, and the cause of the remainder is not known. Clone size and the V and J calls come from that table; the DNA yielded D and trimming. The sample includes fewer than 250,000 clones, with about four fifths observed a single time. Of the sample, about a tenth falls within the top ten clones.

The cohort consisted of 600 to 700 healthy bone marrow donors. At the time of sampling, all cohort members were nominally healthy, though unrecorded immune exposures were likely present. The donor tested CMV seropositive, placing the donor among the 290 or so seropositive members of the cohort. Every donor gave a peripheral blood sample, and the peripheral blood mononuclear cells from that sample were used for TCR beta sequencing. The Qiagen DNeasy Blood Extraction Kit was used to extract genomic DNA from the blood cell samples. The receptor was isolated from a woman aged 45-60 years in good health and CMV-seropositive. Sequencing was performed on PBMCs. The sequence is built from TRBV10-2 and TRBJ1-1; TRBD1 matches 8 bases in the middle. The DNA sequence is TGCGCCAGCAGTGAAGAACAGGGGGGAATCACTGAAGCTTTCTTT. It translates to CASSEEQGGITEAFF.